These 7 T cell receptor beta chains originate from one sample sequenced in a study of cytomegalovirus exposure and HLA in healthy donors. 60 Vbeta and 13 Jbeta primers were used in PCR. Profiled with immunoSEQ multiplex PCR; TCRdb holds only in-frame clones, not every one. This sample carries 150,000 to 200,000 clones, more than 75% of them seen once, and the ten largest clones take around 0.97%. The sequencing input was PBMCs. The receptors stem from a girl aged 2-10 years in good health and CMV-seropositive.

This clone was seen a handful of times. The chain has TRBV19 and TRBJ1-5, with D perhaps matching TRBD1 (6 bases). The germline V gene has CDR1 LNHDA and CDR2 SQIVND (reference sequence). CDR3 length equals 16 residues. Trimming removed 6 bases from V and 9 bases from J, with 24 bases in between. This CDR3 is CASSLDRRHSKGPQHF. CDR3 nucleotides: TGTGCCAGTAGCCTAGACAGGCGACATAGCAAGGGGCCCCAGCATTTT.

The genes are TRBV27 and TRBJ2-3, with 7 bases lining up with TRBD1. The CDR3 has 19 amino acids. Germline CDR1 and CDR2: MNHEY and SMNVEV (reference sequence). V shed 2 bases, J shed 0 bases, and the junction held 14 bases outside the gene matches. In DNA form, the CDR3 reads TGTGCCAGCAGTTTACAGGTCGGGATACAGGGGCCTAGCACAGATACGCAGTATTTT. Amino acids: CASSLQVGIQGPSTDTQYF.

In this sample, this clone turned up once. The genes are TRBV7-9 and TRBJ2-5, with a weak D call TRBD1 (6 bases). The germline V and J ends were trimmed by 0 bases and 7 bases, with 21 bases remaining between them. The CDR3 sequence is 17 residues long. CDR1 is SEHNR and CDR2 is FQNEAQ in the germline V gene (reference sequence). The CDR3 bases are TGTGCCAGCAGCTTAGCTCTCAGGACAGCGGATTTTTGGACCCAGTACTTC. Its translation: CASSLALRTADFWTQYF.

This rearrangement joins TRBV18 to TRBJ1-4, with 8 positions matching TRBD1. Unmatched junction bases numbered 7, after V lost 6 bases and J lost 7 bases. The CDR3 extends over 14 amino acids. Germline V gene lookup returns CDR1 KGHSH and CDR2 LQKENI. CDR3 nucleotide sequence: TGTGCCAGCTCTCACAGGGGGATTAGTGAAAAACTGTTTTTT. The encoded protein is CASSHRGISEKLFF.

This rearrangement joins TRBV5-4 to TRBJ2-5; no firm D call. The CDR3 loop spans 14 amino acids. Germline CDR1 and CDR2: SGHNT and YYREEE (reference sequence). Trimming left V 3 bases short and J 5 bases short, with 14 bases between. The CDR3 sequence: CASSSTQLLETQYF. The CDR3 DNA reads TGTGCCAGCAGCTCGACCCAACTACTGGAGACCCAGTACTTC.

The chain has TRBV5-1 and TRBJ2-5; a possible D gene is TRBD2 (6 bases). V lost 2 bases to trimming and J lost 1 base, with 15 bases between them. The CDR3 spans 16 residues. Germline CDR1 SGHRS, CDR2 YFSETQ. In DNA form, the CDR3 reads TGCGCCAGCAGCTTAGGAGGGTCCGGGGCCCAAGAGACCCAGTACTTC. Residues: CASSLGGSGAQETQYF.

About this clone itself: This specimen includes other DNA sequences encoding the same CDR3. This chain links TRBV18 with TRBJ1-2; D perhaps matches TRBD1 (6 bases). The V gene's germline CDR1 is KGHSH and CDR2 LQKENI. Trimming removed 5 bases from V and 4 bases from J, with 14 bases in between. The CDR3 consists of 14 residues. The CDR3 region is CASSSATGSYGYTF. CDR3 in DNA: TGTGCCAGCTCATCCGCGACAGGCTCCTATGGCTACACCTTC.